The 25 T cell receptor beta chains below all came from one sample that was sequenced in a study of shared clonotypes between healthy human individuals. TCRdb's table, derived via immunoSEQ multiplex PCR, lists solely in-frame clones and lacks some. The sample shows some 450,000 clones, roughly four fifths of them seen only once. The sample was PBMCs. These receptor sequences come from a middle-aged woman in good health. Some clones in this sample may be carry-over from other donors' samples.

This clone was counted between two and nine times. A much larger clone differs from this one at a single base, so this may be a read error. The chain uses TRBV19 and TRBJ1-5; tentatively, D is TRBD1 (5 bases). The CDR3 loop spans 15 amino acids. Germline V gene sequence: CDR1 LNHDA, CDR2 SQIVND (reference sequence). Deletions cut 3 bases from V and 4 bases from J, with 13 bases between. DNA of the CDR3: TGTGCCAGTAGTATCCCTCGGGGGGTGAATCAGCCCCAGCATTTT. Encoded protein: CASSIPRGVNQPQHF.

The chain couples TRBV6-5 to TRBJ2-2; 11 bases are shared with TRBD2. This CDR3 has 15 amino acids. From germline, CDR1 is MNHEY and CDR2 SVGAGI. With 5 bases clipped from V and 6 bases from J, the junction kept 5 bases outside the gene matches. The CDR3, as DNA: TGTGCCAGCAGTACATTAGCGGGAGGGGCCGGGGAGCTGTTTTTT. It codes for CASSTLAGGAGELFF.

The chain couples TRBV7-2 to TRBJ2-5; D is possibly TRBD2 (6 bases). Germline lookup yields CDR1 SGHTA and CDR2 FQGNSA. This CDR3 comprises 14 residues. Trimming removed 4 bases at V and 4 bases at J, with 13 bases between. As DNA, the CDR3 is TGTGCCAGCAGCTCTGGGGGAGCGGGAGAGACCCAGTACTTC. Protein: CASSSGGAGETQYF.

The table lists this clone with many counts. DNA for the CDR3: TGTGCCAGCAGCCTGGGGGGCGGGAGTAGGACAGATACGCAGTATTTT. Amino acid sequence: CASSLGGGSRTDTQYF. The chain recombines TRBV5-4 with TRBJ2-3; TRBD2 might be the D (7 bases). V lost 4 bases to trimming and J lost 3 bases, with 18 bases between them. Germline assignment: CDR1 SGHNT and CDR2 YYREEE (reference sequence). The CDR3 covers 16 residues.

The chain employs TRBV7-2 and TRBJ1-5; no clear D. Per the germline V gene, CDR1 is SGHTA and CDR2 is FQGNSA. Trimming took 4 bases from V and 2 from J, leaving 9 bases between them. This CDR3 comprises 14 residues. The DNA of the CDR3 is TGTGCCAGCAGCTCCCGGATGGGCAATCAGCCCCAGCATTTT. This codes for CASSSRMGNQPQHF.

The chain employs TRBV30 and TRBJ2-7, with TRBD2 matching over 12 bases. After removal of 1 base from V and 7 bases from J, the junction contained 5 bases not matched to a gene. The CDR3 spans 14 residues. CDR1 is GTSNPN and CDR2 is SVGIG in the germline V gene (reference sequence). The CDR3 nucleotides are TGTGCCTGGAGTGGACTAGCGGGAGTAGTAGAGCAGTACTTC. This gives the protein CAWSGLAGVVEQYF.

The CDR3 nucleotides read TGTGCCAGCCACATGAACACTGAAGCTTTCTTT. Translating gives CASHMNTEAFF. The rearrangement joins TRBV10-3 to TRBJ1-1, with D uncertain. V lost 10 bases, J lost 0 bases, and 6 bases lay in between. The CDR3 is 11 residues long. Germline V lookup: CDR1 ENHRY, CDR2 SYGVKD.

The rearrangement joins TRBV5-1 to TRBJ2-3, with 13 bases matching TRBD2. The CDR3 has 17 residues. Germline V gives CDR1 SGHRS, CDR2 YFSETQ. V shed 3 bases and J 4 bases; nucleotides not matched to a gene: 8. The CDR3, as DNA: TGCGCCAGCAGCTCCCGGACTAGCGGGAGTGGTTCAGATACGCAGTATTTT. Its translation: CASSSRTSGSGSDTQYF.

This clone is a singleton in its sample. Since a far larger clone is one base different, this is likely a read error. The gene calls are TRBV10-2 and TRBJ2-5; a weak D match, TRBD2 (5 bases). The germline gives CDR1 WSHSY, CDR2 SAAADI. CDR3 length: 12 residues. The CDR3, as DNA: TGCGCTGGCGGAGGAAGCAAAGGGACCCAGTACTTC. It translates to CAGGGSKGTQYF.

The chain joins TRBV19 to TRBJ2-5, with 7 positions matching TRBD2. Per germline, CDR1 LNHDA and CDR2 SQIVND (reference sequence). Trimming at V came to 5 bases and at J to 3 bases, leaving 3 bases not matched to a gene. This CDR3 has 13 residues. The CDR3 DNA reads as TGTGCCAGTAGTTGGGGAGGGGAAGAGACCCAGTACTTC. Its protein product is CASSWGGEETQYF.

As for this clone: This may come from a read error, since a much larger clone is one base off. The rearrangement links TRBV7-2 to TRBJ2-5; D remains ambiguous. Trimming removed 3 bases at V and 4 bases at J, with 15 bases between. The CDR3 is made up of 15 amino acids. Looked up from germline, CDR1 is SGHTA and CDR2 is FQGNSA. The CDR3 bases are TGTGCCAGCAGCTTTAACTATGGCCTCGGAGAGACCCAGTACTTC. This sequence encodes CASSFNYGLGETQYF.

This chain joins TRBV29-1 and TRBJ1-4, with D possibly TRBD1 on 5 matching bases. The CDR3 contains 12 residues. Deletions cut 7 bases from V and 4 bases from J, with 10 bases between. Germline V gene sequence: CDR1 SQVTM, CDR2 ANQGSEA. CDR3 sequence: CSARDGNEKLFF. CDR3 bases: TGCAGCGCCCGGGACGGTAATGAAAAACTGTTTTTT.

The chain carries TRBV5-1 and TRBJ2-1; 11 bases are a match to TRBD2. Germline CDR1 reads SGHRS; CDR2 reads YFSETQ. The CDR3 loop spans 18 amino acids. V was pared by 0 bases and J by 8 bases, with 13 bases of the junction left unmatched. CDR3 region: CASSLDRTSGPYRHEQFF. The CDR3 bases are TGCGCCAGCAGCTTGGATAGGACTAGCGGGCCCTATAGGCATGAGCAGTTCTTC.

The chain carries TRBV4-3 and TRBJ2-7; no clear D. Germline CDR1 LGHNA, CDR2 YSLEER. The CDR3 has 13 residues. V was pared by 1 base and J by 5 bases, with 9 bases between. CDR3 sequence reads: CASSQAWADEQYF. In DNA, the CDR3 is TGCGCCAGCAGCCAAGCATGGGCGGACGAGCAGTACTTC.

A word on this clone: This may come from a read error, since a much larger clone is one base off. The chain has TRBV30 and TRBJ2-2; 9 positions match TRBD2. CDR1 and CDR2 from the germline V gene are GTSNPN and SVGIG (reference sequence). This CDR3 has 15 amino acids. CDR3 coding DNA: TGTGCCTGGGAGGGGGGGCTAGCGGGAACCGGGAAGCTGTTTTTT. Protein product: CAWEGGLAGTGKLFF. Full variable domain (missing parts from reference TRBV30 and TRBJ2-2): SQTIHQWPATLVQPVGSPLSLECTVEGTSNPNLYWYRQAAGRGLQLLFYSVGIGQISSEVPQNLSASRPQDRQFILSSKKLLLSDSGFYLCAWEGGLAGTGKLFFGEGSRLTVL.

Comments on this clone: A much larger clone lies a single base off, so this may be a read error. The sample has other DNA sequences that encode this CDR3 too. The V gene is TRBV20-1, the J gene TRBJ1-2; possibly TRBD1 for D (5 bases). This CDR3 comprises 11 residues. Germline V gene sequence: CDR1 DFQATT, CDR2 SNEGSKA (reference sequence). Written as DNA, the CDR3 is TGCAGTGCTAGTCGGGGGGAGGGCTACACCTTT. Residues: CSASRGEGYTF.

This chain links TRBV9 with TRBJ2-3; TRBD2 agrees at 9 bases. The ends lost 0 bases at V and 8 bases at J; junction bases unmatched: 7. CDR1 and CDR2 (germline): SGDLS, YYNGEE. The CDR3 loop spans 15 amino acids. As DNA, the CDR3 is TGTGCCAGCAGCGTAGAAGCGGGACTAGCAGGTACGCAGTATTTT. It translates to CASSVEAGLAGTQYF.

This clone turned up a few times. The CDR3 bases are TGCGCCAGCAGTGAGTCGAGTCTAGCGGGAGTTAACGAGCAGTACTTC. The encoded protein is CASSESSLAGVNEQYF. The rearrangement links TRBV10-1 to TRBJ2-7; 10 bases fit TRBD2. Per germline, CDR1 WNHNN and CDR2 SYGVQD (reference sequence). V shed 0 bases, J shed 5 bases, and the junction held 7 bases outside the gene matches. The CDR3 is made up of 16 amino acids.

The J gene is TRBJ2-7, the V gene TRBV4-2; 8 bases fit TRBD1. Trimming took 4 bases from V and 0 from J; bases not matched to a gene: 5. Germline CDR1 is LGHNA and CDR2 is YNFKEQ. This CDR3 comprises 15 residues. The CDR3 here is CASSRGTGPSYEQYF. CDR3 DNA sequence: TGTGCCAGCAGCCGGGGGACAGGACCCTCCTACGAGCAGTACTTC.

With respect to this clone: Since a far larger clone is one base different, this is likely a read error. The chain combines TRBV5-4 with TRBJ1-2; 7 bases align to TRBD1. Germline assignment: CDR1 SGHNT and CDR2 YYREEE (reference sequence). This CDR3 spans 13 amino acids. CDR3 coding DNA: TGTGCCAGCAGCTCGGGACAGTCAGATGGCTACATCTTC. This sequence encodes CASSSGQSDGYIF.

CDR3 DNA sequence: TGTGCCAGCAGCTTAGTTAGCCAGCGGGGATACAATGAGCAGTTCTTC. Translation gives CASSLVSQRGYNEQFF. The chain couples TRBV11-2 to TRBJ2-1; 7 bases are a match to TRBD2. Germline V gene lookup returns CDR1 SGHAT and CDR2 FQNNGV. Trimming took 1 base from V and 4 from J; bases not matched to a gene: 7. This CDR3 is built from 16 residues.

The V gene is TRBV27, the J gene TRBJ2-1; 8 positions agree with TRBD2. Germline V gene lookup returns CDR1 MNHEY and CDR2 SMNVEV (reference sequence). The CDR3 has 18 residues. V gave up 2 bases and J gave up 5 bases; unmatched junction bases: 14. This chain's CDR3 is CASSLDARGPGGHNEQFF. DNA of the CDR3: TGTGCCAGCAGTTTAGATGCGCGTGGACCGGGGGGGCACAATGAGCAGTTCTTC.

The gene calls are TRBV7-8 and TRBJ1-5; D uncertain. The CDR3 totals 13 residues. Trimming shortened V by 5 bases and J by 4 bases, and 9 bases separated the two germline ends. Germline V gene lookup returns CDR1 SGHVS and CDR2 FQNEAQ. CDR3 residues: CASSPLRNQPQHF. The CDR3 DNA sequence: TGTGCCAGCAGCCCCCTAAGAAATCAGCCCCAGCATTTT.

CDR3 loop: CASSSGTSGTSTDTQYF. In DNA form, the CDR3 reads TGTGCCAGCAGCTCTGGGACTAGCGGGACTAGCACAGATACGCAGTATTTT. The J gene is TRBJ2-3, the V gene TRBV11-2; 13 nucleotides align to TRBD2. With 4 bases clipped from V and 0 bases from J, the junction kept 4 bases outside the gene matches. There are 17 residues in the CDR3. Per germline, CDR1 SGHAT and CDR2 FQNNGV. Full variable domain (remainder filled in from reference TRBV11-2 and TRBJ2-3): EAGVAQSPRYKIIEKRQSVAFWCNPISGHATLYWYQQILGQGPKLLIQFQNNGVVDDSQLPKDRFSAERLKGVDSTLKIQPAKLEDSAVYLCASSSGTSGTSTDTQYFGPGTRLTVL.

V is TRBV2 and J is TRBJ1-2; D gene unclear. Germline lookup yields CDR1 SNHLY and CDR2 FYNNEI. The ends were cut back, 2 bases at V and 8 bases at J, with 15 bases in the middle. The length of the CDR3 is 14 residues. The CDR3 nucleotides are TGTGCCAGCAGTGAAAGTCTAGGGATAGGAGGCTACACCTTC. It encodes CASSESLGIGGYTF.